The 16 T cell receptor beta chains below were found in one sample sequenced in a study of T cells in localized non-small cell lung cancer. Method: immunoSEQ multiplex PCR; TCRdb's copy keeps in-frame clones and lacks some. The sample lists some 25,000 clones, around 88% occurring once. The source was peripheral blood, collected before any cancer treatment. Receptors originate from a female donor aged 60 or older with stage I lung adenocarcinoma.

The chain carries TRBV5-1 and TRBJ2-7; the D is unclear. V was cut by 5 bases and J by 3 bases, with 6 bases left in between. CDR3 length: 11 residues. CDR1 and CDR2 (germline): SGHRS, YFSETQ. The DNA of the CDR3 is TGCGCCAGCAGTAACGGCTACGAGCAGTACTTC. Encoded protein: CASSNGYEQYF.

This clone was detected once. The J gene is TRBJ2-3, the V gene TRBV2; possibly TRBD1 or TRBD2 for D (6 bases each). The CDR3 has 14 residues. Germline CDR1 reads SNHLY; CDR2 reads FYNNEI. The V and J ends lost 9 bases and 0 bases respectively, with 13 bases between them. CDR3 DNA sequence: TGTGCCAGTTGGTGGGGGGCGAGCACAGATACGCAGTATTTT. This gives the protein CASWWGASTDTQYF.

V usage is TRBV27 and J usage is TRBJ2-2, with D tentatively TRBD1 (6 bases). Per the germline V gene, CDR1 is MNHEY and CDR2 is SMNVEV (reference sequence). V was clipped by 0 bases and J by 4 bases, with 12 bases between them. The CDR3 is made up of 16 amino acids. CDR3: CASSLSWGPGTGELFF. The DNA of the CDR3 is TGTGCCAGCAGTTTATCATGGGGGCCGGGCACCGGGGAGCTGTTTTTT.

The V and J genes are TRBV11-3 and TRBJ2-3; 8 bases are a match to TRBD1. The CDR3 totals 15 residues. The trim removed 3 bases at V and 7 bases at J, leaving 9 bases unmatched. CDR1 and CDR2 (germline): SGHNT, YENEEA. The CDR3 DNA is TGTGCCAGCAGCTTGGTCGGACAGGGTGAAAATACGCAGTATTTT. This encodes CASSLVGQGENTQYF.

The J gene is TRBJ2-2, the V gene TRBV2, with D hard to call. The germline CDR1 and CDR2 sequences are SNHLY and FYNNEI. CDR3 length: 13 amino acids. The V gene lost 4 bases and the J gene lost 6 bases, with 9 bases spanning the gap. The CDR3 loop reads CASSVSGPGELFF. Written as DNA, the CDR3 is TGTGCCAGCAGTGTCTCGGGTCCCGGGGAGCTGTTTTTT.

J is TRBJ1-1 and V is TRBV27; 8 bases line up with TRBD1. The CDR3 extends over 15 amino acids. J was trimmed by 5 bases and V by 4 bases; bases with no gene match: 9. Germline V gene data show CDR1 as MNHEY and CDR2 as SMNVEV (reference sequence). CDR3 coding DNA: TGTGCCAGCAGTTCCAGACAGGGGATGAGGACTGAAGCTTTCTTT. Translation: CASSSRQGMRTEAFF.

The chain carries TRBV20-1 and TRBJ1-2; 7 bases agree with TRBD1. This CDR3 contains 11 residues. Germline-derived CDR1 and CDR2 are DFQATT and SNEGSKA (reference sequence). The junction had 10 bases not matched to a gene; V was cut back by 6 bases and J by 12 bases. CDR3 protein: CSAHRDSQNTF. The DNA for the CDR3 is TGCAGTGCCCACAGGGACAGCCAAAACACCTTC.

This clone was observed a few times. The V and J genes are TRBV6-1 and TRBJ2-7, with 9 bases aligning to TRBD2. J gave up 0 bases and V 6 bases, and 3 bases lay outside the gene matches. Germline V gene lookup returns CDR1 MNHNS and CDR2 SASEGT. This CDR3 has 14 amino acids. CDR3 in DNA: TGTGCCAGCAGGGGCGGGGGGGCCTCCTACGAGCAGTACTTC. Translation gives CASRGGGASYEQYF.

The CDR3 DNA reads TGTGCCAGCAGGACGGACAGGGGTGAGGGCTACACCTTC. The encoded protein is CASRTDRGEGYTF. This rearrangement joins TRBV2 to TRBJ1-2; TRBD1 matches at 9 bases. This CDR3 has 13 amino acids. Germline V gene sequence: CDR1 SNHLY, CDR2 FYNNEI. V shed 6 bases and J 8 bases; nucleotides not matched to a gene: 7.

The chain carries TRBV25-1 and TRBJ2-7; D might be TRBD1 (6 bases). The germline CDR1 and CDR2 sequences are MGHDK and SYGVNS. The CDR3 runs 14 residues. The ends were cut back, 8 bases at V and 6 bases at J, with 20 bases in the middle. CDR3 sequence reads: CASLPQGSEGEQYF. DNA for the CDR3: TGTGCCAGCCTCCCCCAGGGGAGCGAGGGCGAGCAGTACTTC.

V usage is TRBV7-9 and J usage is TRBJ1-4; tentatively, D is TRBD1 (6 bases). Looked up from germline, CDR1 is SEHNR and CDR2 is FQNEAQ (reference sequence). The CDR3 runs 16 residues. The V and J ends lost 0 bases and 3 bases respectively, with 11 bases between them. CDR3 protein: CASSLAAAGANEKLFF. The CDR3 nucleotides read TGTGCCAGCAGCTTAGCGGCGGCAGGGGCTAATGAAAAACTGTTTTTT. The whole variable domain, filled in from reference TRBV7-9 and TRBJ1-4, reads DTGVSQNPRHKITKRGQNVTFRCDPISEHNRLYWYRQTLGQGPEFLTYFQNEAQLEKSRLLSDRFSAERPKGSFSTLEIQRTEQGDSAMYLCASSLAAAGANEKLFFGSGTQLSVL.

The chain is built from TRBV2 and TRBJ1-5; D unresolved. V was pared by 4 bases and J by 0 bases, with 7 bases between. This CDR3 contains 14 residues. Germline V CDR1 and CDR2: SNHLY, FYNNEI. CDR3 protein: CASSGMGSNQPQHF. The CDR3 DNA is TGTGCCAGCAGTGGAATGGGTAGCAATCAGCCCCAGCATTTT. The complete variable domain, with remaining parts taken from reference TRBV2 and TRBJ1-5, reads EPEVTQTPSHQVTQMGQEVILRCVPISNHLYFYWYRQILGQKVEFLVSFYNNEISEKSEIFDDQFSVERPDGSNFTLKIRSTKLEDSAMYFCASSGMGSNQPQHFGDGTRLSIL.

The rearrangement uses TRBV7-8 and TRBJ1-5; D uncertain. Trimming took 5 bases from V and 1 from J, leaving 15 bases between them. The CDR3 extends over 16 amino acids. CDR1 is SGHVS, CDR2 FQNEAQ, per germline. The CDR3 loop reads CASSLLAGISNQPQHF. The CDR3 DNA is TGTGCCAGCAGCCTACTAGCGGGGATAAGCAATCAGCCCCAGCATTTT.

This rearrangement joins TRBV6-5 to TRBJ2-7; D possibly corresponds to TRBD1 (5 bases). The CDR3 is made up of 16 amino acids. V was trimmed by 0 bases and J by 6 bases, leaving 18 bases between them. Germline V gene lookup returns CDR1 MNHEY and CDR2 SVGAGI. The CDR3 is CASSYSGSGPHGEQYF. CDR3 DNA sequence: TGTGCCAGCAGTTACTCGGGGTCAGGGCCTCACGGCGAGCAGTACTTC.

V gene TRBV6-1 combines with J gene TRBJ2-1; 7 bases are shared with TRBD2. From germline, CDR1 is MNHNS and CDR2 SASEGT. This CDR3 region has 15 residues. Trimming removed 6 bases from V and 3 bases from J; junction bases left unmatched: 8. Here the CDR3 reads CASSRGSRYYNEQFF. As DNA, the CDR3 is TGTGCCAGCAGCCGCGGGAGCCGATACTACAATGAGCAGTTCTTC.

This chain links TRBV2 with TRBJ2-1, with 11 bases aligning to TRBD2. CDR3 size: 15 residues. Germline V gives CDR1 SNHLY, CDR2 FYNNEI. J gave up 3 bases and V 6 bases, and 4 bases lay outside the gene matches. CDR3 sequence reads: CASRKTSGNYNEQFF. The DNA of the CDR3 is TGTGCCAGCAGGAAGACTAGCGGGAACTACAATGAGCAGTTCTTC.